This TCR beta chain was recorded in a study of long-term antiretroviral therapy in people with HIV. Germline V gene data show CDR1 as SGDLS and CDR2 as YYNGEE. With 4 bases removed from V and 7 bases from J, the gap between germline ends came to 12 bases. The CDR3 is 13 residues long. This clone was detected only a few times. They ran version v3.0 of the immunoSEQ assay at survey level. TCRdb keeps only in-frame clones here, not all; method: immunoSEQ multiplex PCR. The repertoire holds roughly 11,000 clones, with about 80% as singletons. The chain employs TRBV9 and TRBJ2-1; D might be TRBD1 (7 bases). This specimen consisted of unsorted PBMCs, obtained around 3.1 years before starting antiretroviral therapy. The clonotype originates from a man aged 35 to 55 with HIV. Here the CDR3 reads CASSRQGGNEQFF. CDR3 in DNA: TGTGCCAGCAGCCGACAGGGAGGTAATGAGCAGTTCTTC.